A single sample is the source of the 6 T cell receptor beta chains below, sequenced in a study of blood T cell repertoires in COVID-19. Repertoires were generated with immunoSEQ multiplex PCR, while TCRdb's copy carries only in-frame clones and drops some. The sample contains 240,000 or so clones, 75% to 90% of which appear only once. The sequenced sample was peripheral blood. Every receptor here comes from a man between 60 and 75 years old who had recovered from COVID-19.

The chain carries TRBV12-3 or TRBV12-4 and TRBJ1-4; D uncertain. The CDR3 length is 13 residues. V shed 8 bases and J shed 8 bases, with 15 bases lying between them. CDR3 nucleotides: TGTGCCAGCCGACAATTGAATGAGGAAAAACTGTTTTTT. Translation: CASRQLNEEKLFF.

The chain employs TRBV7-9 and TRBJ1-1; D might be TRBD1 (5 bases). V lost 11 bases and J lost 3, with 10 bases in between. Germline values: CDR1 SEHNR, CDR2 FQNEAQ (reference sequence). The CDR3 is 11 amino acids. The CDR3 nucleotides are TGTGCCGGCCGGGGGGACACTGAAGCTTTCTTT. Protein: CAGRGDTEAFF.

The chain carries TRBV9 and TRBJ2-3; 8 nucleotides align to TRBD1. V trimming: 4 bases; J trimming: 8 bases; junction bases outside the gene matches: 12. Germline lookup yields CDR1 SGDLS and CDR2 YYNGEE. The CDR3 runs 15 residues. CDR3: CASSSGTGREGTQYF. The CDR3 nucleotides are TGTGCCAGCAGCTCAGGGACAGGACGGGAAGGTACGCAGTATTTT.

The V and J genes are TRBV7-9 and TRBJ2-1; 12 bases are a match to TRBD1. CDR3 length: 17 amino acids. The V and J ends lost 4 bases and 9 bases, in that order; junction bases with no gene match: 13. The germline V gene has CDR1 SEHNR and CDR2 FQNEAQ (reference sequence). CDR3 sequence reads: CASSSQSGTGGRSEQFF. The CDR3 DNA reads as TGTGCCAGCAGCTCACAGTCGGGGACAGGGGGCCGAAGTGAGCAGTTCTTC.

This rearrangement joins TRBV5-1 to TRBJ1-3; no clear D. Trimming removed 1 base at V and 7 bases at J, with 9 bases between. The CDR3 loop spans 13 amino acids. Germline V gene data show CDR1 as SGHRS and CDR2 as YFSETQ. The CDR3 is CASSLTPRNTIYF. CDR3 coding DNA: TGCGCCAGCAGCTTGACCCCCAGGAACACCATATATTTT.

The V and J genes are TRBV30 and TRBJ1-6; 9 bases match TRBD1. CDR3 length equals 16 residues. V shed 3 bases and J 8 bases; nucleotides not matched to a gene: 11. Per the germline V gene, CDR1 is GTSNPN and CDR2 is SVGIG (reference sequence). The CDR3 DNA reads as TGTGCCTGGAGGGGATTCAACAGGGGGCGTGATTCACCCCTCCACTTT. Translation: CAWRGFNRGRDSPLHF.